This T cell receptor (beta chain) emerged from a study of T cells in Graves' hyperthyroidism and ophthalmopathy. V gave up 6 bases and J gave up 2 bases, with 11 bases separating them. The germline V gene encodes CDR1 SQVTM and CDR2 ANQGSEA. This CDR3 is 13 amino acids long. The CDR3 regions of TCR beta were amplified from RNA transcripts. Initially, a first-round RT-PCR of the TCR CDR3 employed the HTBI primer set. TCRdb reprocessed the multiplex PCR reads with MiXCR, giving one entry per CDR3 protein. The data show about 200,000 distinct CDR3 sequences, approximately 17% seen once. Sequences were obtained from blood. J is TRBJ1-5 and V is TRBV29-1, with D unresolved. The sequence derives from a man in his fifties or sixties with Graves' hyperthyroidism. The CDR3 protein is CSVTISGNQPQHF. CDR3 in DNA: TGCAGCGTCACTATCTCGGGCAATCAGCCCCAGCATTTT.